This TCR beta chain was captured in a study of blood T cells in healthy people across ages. Remarks on this clonotype: Its antigen is not known.

Primed by a sample-barcoded 5' primer and a J-beta primer mix, a second PCR proceeded for 7 to 11 cycles. TCRdb reanalysed the 5' RACE reads using MiXCR and keeps one entry per CDR3 protein. The top ten hold 0.75% of the sample, which has 1 million or so distinct CDR3 sequences, approximately 25% seen once. This CDR3 has 14 amino acids. Per germline, CDR1 LGHDT and CDR2 YNNKEL (reference sequence). Deletions cut 3 bases from V and 7 bases from J, with 15 bases between. Study-wide results and caveats: Unsorted PBMCs blocked a conclusive comparison of naive and antigen-experienced cells.

These data also formed part of another study, on T cells of mothers and their children. Turning to that study: Overlap measured in related mother-child pairs was slightly, non-significantly higher than in unrelated pairs.

The source of this sequence is a girl aged 2 to 9 in good health. Sequencing input: blood. The chain carries TRBV3-1 and TRBJ2-5; D not certain. CDR3 region: CASSQASRPRTQYF. The CDR3 region has the DNA TGTGCCAGCAGCCAGGCTTCCCGCCCGAGGACCCAGTACTTC.